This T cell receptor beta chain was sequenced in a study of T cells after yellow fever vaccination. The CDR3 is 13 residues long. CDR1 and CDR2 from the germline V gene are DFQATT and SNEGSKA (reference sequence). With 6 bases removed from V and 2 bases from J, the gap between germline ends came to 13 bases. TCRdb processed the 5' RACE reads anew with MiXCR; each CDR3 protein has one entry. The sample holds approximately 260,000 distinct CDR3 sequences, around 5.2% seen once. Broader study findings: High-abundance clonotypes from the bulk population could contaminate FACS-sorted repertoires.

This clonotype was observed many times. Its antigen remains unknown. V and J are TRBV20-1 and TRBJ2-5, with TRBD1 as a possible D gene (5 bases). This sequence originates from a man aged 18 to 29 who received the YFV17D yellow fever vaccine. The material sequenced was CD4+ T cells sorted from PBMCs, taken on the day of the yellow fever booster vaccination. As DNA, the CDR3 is TGCAGTGCGCCGCCGAGACAGCAAGAGACCCAGTACTTC. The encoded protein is CSAPPRQQETQYF.